This TCR beta chain was sequenced for a study of T cells in Graves' hyperthyroidism and ophthalmopathy. Findings and caveats of the study: In the blood, most expanded thyroid clonotypes above 0.001 appeared as well.

CDR3 length equals 14 residues. Germline CDR1 is DFQATT and CDR2 is SNEGSKA (reference sequence). V lost 5 bases, J lost 14 bases, and 27 bases lay in between. Using RNA transcripts as the source, TCR beta CDR3 regions were amplified. First-round RT-PCR targeting the TCR CDR3 was performed with the HTBI primer set. One entry per CDR3 protein results from TCRdb running MiXCR on the multiplex PCR reads. The sample comprises around 400,000 distinct CDR3 sequences, about 25% of which are singletons, and less than 85% rests with the top ten. Out of about 10 ml of fresh peripheral blood came the PBMCs. Regarding this clonotype: As yet, its antigen is unknown.

This rearrangement joins TRBV20-1 to TRBJ1-1, with D possibly being TRBD1 (5 bases). The sample comprised blood. The TCR sequence derives from a man aged 50 to 59 with Graves' hyperthyroidism. The CDR3, as DNA: TGCAGTGCTCCTAGGACCGGGGGGAACACTGAAGTCTTCTTT. Amino acid sequence: CSAPRTGGNTEVFF.